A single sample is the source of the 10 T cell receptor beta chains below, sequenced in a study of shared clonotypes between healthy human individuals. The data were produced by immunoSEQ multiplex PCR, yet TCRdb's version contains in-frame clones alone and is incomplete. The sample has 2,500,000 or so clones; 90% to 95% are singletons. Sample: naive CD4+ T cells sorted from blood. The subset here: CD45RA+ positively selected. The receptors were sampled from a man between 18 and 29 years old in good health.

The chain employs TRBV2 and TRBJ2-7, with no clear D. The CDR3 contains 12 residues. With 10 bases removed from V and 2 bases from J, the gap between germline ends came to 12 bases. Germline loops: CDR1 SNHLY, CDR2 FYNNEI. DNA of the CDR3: TGTGCCACAACAAGGAGTACCTACGAGCAGTACTTC. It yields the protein CATTRSTYEQYF.

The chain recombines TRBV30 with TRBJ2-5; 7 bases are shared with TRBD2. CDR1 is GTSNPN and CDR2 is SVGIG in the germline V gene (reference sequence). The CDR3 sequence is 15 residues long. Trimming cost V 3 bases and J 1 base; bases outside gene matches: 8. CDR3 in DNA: TGTGCCTGGAGGGGAGGGTGGGGCCCCCAAGAGACCCAGTACTTC. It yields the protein CAWRGGWGPQETQYF.

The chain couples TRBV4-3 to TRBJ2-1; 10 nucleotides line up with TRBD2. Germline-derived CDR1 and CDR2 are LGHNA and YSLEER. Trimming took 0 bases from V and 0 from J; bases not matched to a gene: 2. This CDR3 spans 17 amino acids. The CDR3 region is CASSQEASGSSYNEQFF. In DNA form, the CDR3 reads TGCGCCAGCAGCCAAGAAGCTAGCGGGAGCTCCTACAATGAGCAGTTCTTC.

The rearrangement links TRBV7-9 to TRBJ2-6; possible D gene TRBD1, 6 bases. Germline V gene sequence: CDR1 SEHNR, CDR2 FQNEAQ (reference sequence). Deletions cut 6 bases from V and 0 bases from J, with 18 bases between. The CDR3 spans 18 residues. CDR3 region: CASRGSLQGLSGANVLTF. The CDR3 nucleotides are TGTGCCAGCAGGGGTTCCCTTCAGGGGCTCTCTGGGGCCAACGTCCTGACTTTC.

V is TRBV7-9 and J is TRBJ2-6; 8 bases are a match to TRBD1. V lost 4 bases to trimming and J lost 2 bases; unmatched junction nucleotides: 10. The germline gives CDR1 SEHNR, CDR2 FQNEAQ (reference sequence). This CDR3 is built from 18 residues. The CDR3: CASSSAPAGGTGANVLTF. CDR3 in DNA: TGTGCCAGCAGCTCAGCCCCAGCAGGGGGCACTGGGGCCAACGTCCTGACTTTC.

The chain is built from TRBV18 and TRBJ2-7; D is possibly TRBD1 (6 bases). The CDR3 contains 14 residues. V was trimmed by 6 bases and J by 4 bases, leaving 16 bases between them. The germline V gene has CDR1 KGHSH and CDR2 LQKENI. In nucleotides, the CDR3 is TGTGCCAGCTCGACCAATGTAGGGGGATACGAGCAGTACTTC. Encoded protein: CASSTNVGGYEQYF.

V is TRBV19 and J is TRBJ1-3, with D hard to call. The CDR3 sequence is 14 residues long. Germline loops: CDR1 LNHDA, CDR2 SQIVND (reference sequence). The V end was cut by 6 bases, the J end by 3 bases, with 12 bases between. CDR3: CASRDFGIGNTIYF. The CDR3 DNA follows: TGTGCCAGTAGGGATTTTGGGATTGGAAACACCATATATTTT.

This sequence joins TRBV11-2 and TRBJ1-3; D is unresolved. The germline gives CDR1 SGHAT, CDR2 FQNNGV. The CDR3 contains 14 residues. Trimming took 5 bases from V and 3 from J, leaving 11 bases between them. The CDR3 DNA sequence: TGTGCCAGCAGCCCCGGGATTTTTGGAAACACCATATATTTT. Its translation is CASSPGIFGNTIYF.

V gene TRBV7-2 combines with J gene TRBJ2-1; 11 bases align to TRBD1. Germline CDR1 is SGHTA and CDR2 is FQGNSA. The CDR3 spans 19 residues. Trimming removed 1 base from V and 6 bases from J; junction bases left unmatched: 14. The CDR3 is CASSLDLFYMGQGVNEQFF. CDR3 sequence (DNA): TGTGCCAGCAGCTTAGATTTGTTTTATATGGGACAGGGGGTCAATGAGCAGTTCTTC.

CDR3 sequence reads: CASSPTGGGYGYTF. CDR3 coding DNA: TGTGCCAGCTCACCGACGGGGGGAGGCTATGGCTACACCTTC. The chain is built from TRBV18 and TRBJ1-2, with a possible D match to TRBD1 (5 bases). The germline V gene encodes CDR1 KGHSH and CDR2 LQKENI. The CDR3 has 14 amino acids. Trimming removed 3 bases from V and 4 bases from J, with 12 bases in between.